This passage covers 29 T cell receptor beta chains from one sample sequenced in a study of a mutant IDH1 vaccine in newly diagnosed glioma. The time point: week 35, safety follow-up. Vaccinated patients received 300 ug of mutant IDH1 20-mer peptide per dose, with topical imiquimod. These receptors have no known antigen. Repertoires were generated with immunoSEQ multiplex PCR, while TCRdb's copy carries only in-frame clones and drops some. This sample has 55,000 to 65,000 clones; less than 90% occur once, and the top ten carry 3.5% to 4.5%. Material: PBMCs, obtained from a glioma patient whose treatment included an IDH1 peptide vaccine. These receptors were collected from a man under 40 with glioma.

This clone was detected only a few times. The genes are TRBV30 and TRBJ1-1; perhaps TRBD1 as D (5 bases). This CDR3 spans 14 amino acids. V was cut by 3 bases and J by 1 base, with 12 bases left in between. CDR1 GTSNPN and CDR2 SVGIG come from the germline V gene (reference sequence). The CDR3 is CAWRPGLKNTEAFF. The CDR3 coding sequence is TGTGCCTGGAGACCGGGACTGAAGAACACTGAAGCTTTCTTT. Looking up the rest from reference TRBV30 and TRBJ1-1 gives the full variable domain: SQTIHQWPATLVQPVGSPLSLECTVEGTSNPNLYWYRQAAGRGLQLLFYSVGIGQISSEVPQNLSASRPQDRQFILSSKKLLLSDSGFYLCAWRPGLKNTEAFFGQGTRLTVV.

The rearrangement links TRBV7-9 to TRBJ2-7, with D perhaps matching TRBD1 (6 bases). Deletions cut 5 bases from V and 6 bases from J, with 20 bases between. The V gene's germline CDR1 is SEHNR and CDR2 FQNEAQ (reference sequence). The CDR3 length is 15 residues. The CDR3 here is CASSEHRVGRFEQYF. Here the CDR3 DNA reads TGTGCCAGCAGCGAGCACAGGGTGGGGCGATTCGAGCAGTACTTC. The whole variable domain, filled in from reference TRBV7-9 and TRBJ2-7, reads DTGVSQNPRHKITKRGQNVTFRCDPISEHNRLYWYRQTLGQGPEFLTYFQNEAQLEKSRLLSDRFSAERPKGSFSTLEIQRTEQGDSAMYLCASSEHRVGRFEQYFGPGTRLTVT.

The V call is TRBV28, the J call TRBJ2-3; tentatively, D is TRBD1 or TRBD2 (6 bases each). The CDR3 totals 14 residues. Trimming pared 4 bases from V and 2 bases from J, leaving 10 bases between. Germline loops: CDR1 MDHEN, CDR2 SYDVKM. The CDR3 loop is CASSSRGDTDTQYF. The CDR3 coding sequence is TGTGCCAGCAGTTCTAGGGGGGACACAGATACGCAGTATTTT.

V gene TRBV2 combines with J gene TRBJ2-5; D may be TRBD2 (5 bases). The V end lost 7 bases, the J end lost 5 bases, and 8 bases lay between the germline ends. The CDR3 runs 11 residues. From germline, CDR1 is SNHLY and CDR2 FYNNEI. This chain's CDR3 is CASTTGETQYF. Written as DNA, the CDR3 is TGTGCCAGCACCACGGGGGAGACCCAGTACTTC. Supplemented by reference TRBV2 and TRBJ2-5, the full variable domain reads EPEVTQTPSHQVTQMGQEVILRCVPISNHLYFYWYRQILGQKVEFLVSFYNNEISEKSEIFDDQFSVERPDGSNFTLKIRSTKLEDSAMYFCASTTGETQYFGPGTRLLVL.

This clone was observed a few times. The V gene is TRBV28, the J gene TRBJ1-6; D not certain. Per germline, CDR1 MDHEN and CDR2 SYDVKM. This CDR3 spans 14 amino acids. The V gene lost 7 bases and the J gene lost 6 bases, with 13 bases spanning the gap. The CDR3 region has the DNA TGTGCCAGCACCCAAGAGACGGGTAATTCACCCCTCCACTTT. Amino acid sequence: CASTQETGNSPLHF.

The chain has TRBV15 and TRBJ1-1; a possible D gene is TRBD1 (6 bases). Trimming took 5 bases from V and 1 from J, leaving 17 bases between them. Germline V gene lookup returns CDR1 LNHNV and CDR2 YYDKDF (reference sequence). The CDR3 length is 16 residues. The CDR3 DNA is TGTGCCACCAGCTCTCCGGACAGCCGGGGGAACACTGAAGCTTTCTTT. Protein product: CATSSPDSRGNTEAFF.

The V gene is TRBV6-5, the J gene TRBJ1-5; D is ambiguous. The CDR3 length is 13 residues. Trimming stripped 3 bases from V and 3 bases from J, with 6 bases between. The germline V gene encodes CDR1 MNHEY and CDR2 SVGAGI. The DNA for the CDR3 is TGTGCCAGCAGTTATGGGTACAATCAGCCCCAGCATTTT. Protein: CASSYGYNQPQHF.

The table lists this clone with a few counts. V usage is TRBV4-1 and J usage is TRBJ1-4; D is perhaps TRBD1 (6 bases). The CDR3 is 14 amino acids. Trimming stripped 1 base from V and 8 bases from J, with 11 bases between. CDR1 is MGHRA, CDR2 YSYEKL, per germline. The CDR3 coding sequence is TGCGCCAGCAGCCAAGTTGGGGGGCCGGAAAAACTGTTTTTT. Protein sequence: CASSQVGGPEKLFF.

The rearrangement uses TRBV9 and TRBJ1-5, with D unclear. CDR1 and CDR2 (germline): SGDLS, YYNGEE. This CDR3 comprises 13 residues. V dropped 0 bases and J dropped 9 bases, with 10 bases sitting between them. CDR3 sequence reads: CASSVGATGPQHF. As DNA, the CDR3 is TGTGCCAGCAGCGTAGGGGCCACGGGGCCCCAGCATTTT.

The chain uses TRBV29-1 and TRBJ2-1, with D possibly matching TRBD2 (5 bases). V dropped 2 bases and J dropped 4 bases, with 12 bases sitting between them. This CDR3 contains 14 residues. Germline V CDR1 and CDR2: SQVTM, ANQGSEA. DNA for the CDR3: TGCAGCGTTGAAAGGACTGTTGGATACAATGAGCAGTTCTTC. Encoded protein: CSVERTVGYNEQFF.

The chain joins TRBV29-1 to TRBJ1-5; D gene unclear. V was cut by 0 bases and J by 7 bases, with 10 bases left in between. This CDR3 contains 13 residues. The germline V gene encodes CDR1 SQVTM and CDR2 ANQGSEA. This CDR3 is CSVEEREGQPQHF. CDR3 nucleotide sequence: TGCAGCGTTGAAGAAAGGGAAGGGCAGCCCCAGCATTTT.

The rearrangement links TRBV11-2 to TRBJ1-2, with D tentatively TRBD1 (6 bases). Germline loops: CDR1 SGHAT, CDR2 FQNNGV. V was trimmed by 1 base and J by 9 bases, leaving 12 bases between them. This CDR3 is built from 13 residues. CDR3 sequence: CASSLAGQPSYTF. In nucleotides, the CDR3 is TGTGCCAGCAGCTTAGCGGGACAACCCAGCTACACCTTC. The full variable domain, its missing parts supplied by reference TRBV11-2 and TRBJ1-2, is EAGVAQSPRYKIIEKRQSVAFWCNPISGHATLYWYQQILGQGPKLLIQFQNNGVVDDSQLPKDRFSAERLKGVDSTLKIQPAKLEDSAVYLCASSLAGQPSYTFGSGTRLTVV.

This chain links TRBV15 with TRBJ1-3; D gene uncertain. V shed 5 bases and J shed 4 bases, with 15 bases lying between them. The germline V gene has CDR1 LNHNV and CDR2 YYDKDF (reference sequence). CDR3 length: 15 residues. CDR3 sequence reads: CATSLVLGKGNTIYF. The DNA of the CDR3 is TGTGCCACCAGCCTCGTCTTGGGAAAAGGAAACACCATATATTTT.

This sequence joins TRBV5-1 and TRBJ2-2, with 7 bases matching TRBD1. CDR3 length: 14 residues. The germline CDR1 and CDR2 sequences are SGHRS and YFSETQ. J was trimmed by 3 bases and V by 5 bases; bases with no gene match: 4. The CDR3 protein is CASRTGSYTGELFF. The CDR3 DNA follows: TGCGCCAGCAGGACAGGGAGTTACACCGGGGAGCTGTTTTTT.

The chain employs TRBV18 and TRBJ1-1, with a possible D match to TRBD1 (6 bases). The CDR3 spans 13 residues. Germline-derived CDR1 and CDR2 are KGHSH and LQKENI. The ends were cut back, 3 bases at V and 4 bases at J, with 9 bases in the middle. The CDR3 reads CASSPQGPTEAFF. CDR3 coding DNA: TGTGCCAGCTCACCTCAGGGGCCCACTGAAGCTTTCTTT.

This clone appeared once. The chain links TRBV18 to TRBJ2-3, with 15 nucleotides matching TRBD2. Germline CDR1 is KGHSH and CDR2 is LQKENI. V was pared by 6 bases and J by 1 base, with 11 bases of the junction left unmatched. The CDR3 spans 19 residues. CDR3 residues: CASSLGLAGGRVGTDTQYF. CDR3 DNA: TGTGCCAGCTCCCTAGGACTAGCGGGGGGGCGAGTTGGCACAGATACGCAGTATTTT.

CDR3 loop: CASSLLQADTQYF. CDR3 DNA: TGTGCCAGCAGCTTACTGCAGGCGGATACGCAGTATTTT. V is TRBV7-6 and J is TRBJ2-3; D not resolved. V was pared by 2 bases and J by 6 bases, with 9 bases between. The CDR3 spans 13 residues. The germline CDR1 and CDR2 sequences are SGHVS and FNYEAQ. Full variable domain (missing parts from reference TRBV7-6 and TRBJ2-3): GAGVSQSPRYKVTKRGQDVALRCDPISGHVSLYWYRQALGQGPEFLTYFNYEAQQDKSGLPNDRFSAERPEGSISTLTIQRTEQRDSAMYRCASSLLQADTQYFGPGTRLTVL.

The V gene is TRBV5-8, the J gene TRBJ1-1; 7 bases map to TRBD1. The length of the CDR3 is 15 residues. Germline V CDR1 and CDR2: SGHTS, YDEGEE. V lost 4 bases, J lost 1 base, and 7 bases stayed unmatched. The CDR3 nucleotides are TGTGCCAGCAGCCGACAGACAGGGCCGAACACTGAAGCTTTCTTT. It codes for CASSRQTGPNTEAFF.

The genes are TRBV11-2 and TRBJ1-2; 8 positions match TRBD1. Trimming cost V 5 bases and J 2 bases; bases outside gene matches: 7. CDR3 size: 15 residues. In germline, CDR1 is SGHAT, CDR2 FQNNGV. The CDR3 sequence is CASSRDRGGNYGYTF. Written as DNA, the CDR3 is TGTGCCAGCAGCAGAGACAGGGGTGGGAACTATGGCTACACCTTC. The full variable domain, its missing parts supplied by reference TRBV11-2 and TRBJ1-2, is EAGVAQSPRYKIIEKRQSVAFWCNPISGHATLYWYQQILGQGPKLLIQFQNNGVVDDSQLPKDRFSAERLKGVDSTLKIQPAKLEDSAVYLCASSRDRGGNYGYTFGSGTRLTVV.

The chain links TRBV7-9 to TRBJ2-7; TRBD1 might be the D (6 bases). The V gene's germline CDR1 is SEHNR and CDR2 FQNEAQ (reference sequence). Trimming pared 5 bases from V and 0 bases from J, leaving 14 bases between. The CDR3 has 15 residues. DNA of the CDR3: TGTGCCAGCAGCGAGGGACATCCGAGCTCCTACGAGCAGTACTTC. Protein product: CASSEGHPSSYEQYF.

CDR3: CASSFPAGVNTGELFF. In DNA form, the CDR3 reads TGTGCCAGCAGCTTCCCGGCAGGGGTAAACACCGGGGAGCTGTTTTTT. The chain has TRBV11-2 and TRBJ2-2, with D maybe TRBD1 (6 bases). This CDR3 region has 16 residues. Germline CDR1 and CDR2: SGHAT and FQNNGV. V shed 3 bases and J shed 2 bases, with 13 bases lying between them.

The CDR3 protein is CAISGTGSRGRGTIYF. CDR3 sequence (DNA): TGTGCCATCAGTGGAACCGGCAGCCGTGGACGGGGCACCATATATTTT. This chain joins TRBV10-3 and TRBJ1-3; D is undetermined. V shed 4 bases and J shed 9 bases, with 22 bases lying between them. The length of the CDR3 is 16 residues. CDR1 and CDR2 (germline): ENHRY, SYGVKD.

This rearrangement joins TRBV14 to TRBJ2-5; D is possibly TRBD2 (6 bases). This CDR3 has 17 residues. The V gene lost 1 base and the J gene lost 4 bases, with 19 bases spanning the gap. The germline V gene encodes CDR1 SGHDN and CDR2 FVKESK. The CDR3 bases are TGTGCCAGCAGCCAAGGACTAGGAGGAGGACCAAGAGAGACCCAGTACTTC. The encoded protein is CASSQGLGGGPRETQYF.

The chain is built from TRBV5-1 and TRBJ2-7; tentatively, D is TRBD1 (7 bases). CDR1 and CDR2 from the germline V gene are SGHRS and YFSETQ. V lost 0 bases and J lost 5, with 15 bases in between. The CDR3 has 15 amino acids. The CDR3, as DNA: TGCGCCAGCAGCTTGGTGGGCTCAGGGGGGAACGAGCAGTACTTC. Translated: CASSLVGSGGNEQYF.

V is TRBV21-1 and J is TRBJ1-2. TRBV21-1 is deemed a pseudogene. The CDR3 loop spans 13 amino acids. CDR3 sequence reads: CASSPFARYGYTF. CDR3 nucleotides: TGTGCCAGCAGCCCCTTCGCCCGGTATGGCTACACCTTC.

V gene TRBV6-1 combines with J gene TRBJ2-3; D gene ambiguous. CDR3 length: 13 amino acids. V lost 7 bases to trimming and J lost 3 bases, with 11 bases between them. Germline CDR1 is MNHNS and CDR2 is SASEGT. In DNA form, the CDR3 reads TGTGCCAGCAATATGGCGCGAACAGATACGCAGTATTTT. It codes for CASNMARTDTQYF.

The chain is built from TRBV11-2 and TRBJ1-3; TRBD1 might be the D (5 bases). The ends were cut back, 4 bases at V and 0 bases at J, with 10 bases in the middle. The CDR3 loop spans 15 amino acids. CDR1 is SGHAT and CDR2 is FQNNGV in the germline V gene. The CDR3 region is CASSSRQSSGNTIYF. Here the CDR3 DNA reads TGTGCCAGCAGCTCCCGACAGAGCTCTGGAAACACCATATATTTT.

The CDR3 loop is CASSPAATGKTEAFF. The CDR3 DNA is TGCGCCAGCAGCCCAGCTGCGACAGGGAAGACTGAAGCTTTCTTT. The rearrangement uses TRBV5-1 and TRBJ1-1, with 7 bases that match TRBD1. The V gene's germline CDR1 is SGHRS and CDR2 YFSETQ. The CDR3 is 15 amino acids. V lost 4 bases, J lost 5 bases, and 11 bases stayed unmatched. The complete variable domain, with remaining parts taken from reference TRBV5-1 and TRBJ1-1, reads KAGVTQTPRYLIKTRGQQVTLSCSPISGHRSVSWYQQTPGQGLQFLFEYFSETQRNKGNFPGRFSGRQFSNSRSEMNVSTLELGDSALYLCASSPAATGKTEAFFGQGTRLTVV.

V gene TRBV5-1 combines with J gene TRBJ2-7; TRBD1 matches at 7 bases. The germline CDR1 and CDR2 sequences are SGHRS and YFSETQ. J gave up 3 bases and V 1 base, and 7 bases lay outside the gene matches. This CDR3 has 15 amino acids. The CDR3 DNA is TGCGCCAGCAGCTTGACGACAGGGACCCTCTACGAGCAGTACTTC. This gives the protein CASSLTTGTLYEQYF.